The next 27 T cell receptor beta chains were all read from a single sample in a study of Graves' ophthalmopathy and Graves' hyperthyroidism. RNA transcripts served as template for amplifying TCR beta CDR3 sequences. The workflow started with a first-round RT-PCR run with HTBI primers and then moved on to a second-round multiplex PCR. MiXCR, run by TCRdb on the multiplex PCR reads, gives a single entry per CDR3 protein. The table records more than 1,000,000 distinct CDR3 sequences, about two fifths of them present only once. Source material: peripheral blood or thyroid tissue (not recorded which). The receptors were gathered from an adult man with Graves' hyperthyroidism.

In its sample, this clonotype was seen many times. The V gene is TRBV7-8, the J gene TRBJ1-1; TRBD1 agrees at 7 bases. Unmatched junction bases numbered 5, after V lost 5 bases and J lost 2 bases. The V gene's germline CDR1 is SGHVS and CDR2 FQNEAQ. There are 14 residues in the CDR3. The CDR3 loop is CASSRGQRNTEAFF. CDR3 bases: TGTGCCAGCAGCAGGGGACAGCGAAACACTGAAGCTTTCTTT. Based on the CDR3 plus reference TRBV7-8 and TRBJ1-1, the full variable domain is GAGVSQSPRYKVAKRGQDVALRCDPISGHVSLFWYQQALGQGPEFLTYFQNEAQLDKSGLPSDRFFAERPEGSVSTLKIQRTQQEDSAVYLCASSRGQRNTEAFFGQGTRLTVV.

The chain carries TRBV7-2 and TRBJ2-7; D is undetermined. This CDR3 is 11 amino acids long. The ends were cut back, 7 bases at V and 0 bases at J, with 4 bases in the middle. From germline, CDR1 is SGHTA and CDR2 FQGNSA. As DNA, the CDR3 is TGTACCAGCACCCCCTCCTACGAGCAGTACTTC. This sequence encodes CTSTPSYEQYF. Full variable domain (missing parts from reference TRBV7-2 and TRBJ2-7): GAGVSQSPSNKVTEKGKDVELRCDPISGHTALYWYRQSLGQGLEFLIYFQGNSAPDKSGLPSDRFSAERTGGSVSTLTIQRTQQEDSAVYLCTSTPSYEQYFGPGTRLTVT.

In this sample, this clonotype turned up many times. The chain carries TRBV6-6 and TRBJ1-2; 7 nucleotides agree with TRBD1. This CDR3 is 11 amino acids long. The germline V gene has CDR1 MNHNY and CDR2 SVGAGI (reference sequence). The V segment lost 8 bases and the J segment 9 bases; nucleotides outside the gene matches: 6. Written as DNA, the CDR3 is TGTGCCAGCTGGCAAGGGGGCAGCTACACCTTC. This translates into CASWQGGSYTF.

The chain has TRBV15 and TRBJ1-6; D is uncertain. The germline V gene encodes CDR1 LNHNV and CDR2 YYDKDF (reference sequence). This CDR3 contains 14 residues. Trimming took off 2 bases at V and 10 bases at J, with 12 bases between the two ends. CDR3 amino acids: CATSRSRVGSPLHF. The CDR3 DNA sequence: TGTGCCACCAGCAGATCGCGGGTTGGCTCACCCCTCCACTTT.

About this clonotype itself: A much larger clone differs by one base, so this may be a read error. The J gene is TRBJ2-5, the V gene TRBV6-6; 9 nucleotides align to TRBD2. CDR3 length: 13 amino acids. The V gene's germline CDR1 is MNHNY and CDR2 SVGAGI (reference sequence). The CDR3 protein is CAIRSGGLETQSF. In DNA form, the CDR3 reads TGTGCCATTCGTAGCGGGGGCTTGGAGACCCAGTCCTTC.

This clonotype has at least ten counts. The chain links TRBV5-4 to TRBJ2-5, with D possibly being TRBD2 (7 bases). The CDR3 is made up of 16 amino acids. The V end was cut by 0 bases, the J end by 5 bases, with 17 bases between. From germline, CDR1 is SGHNT and CDR2 YYREEE (reference sequence). CDR3 DNA sequence: TGTGCCAGCAGCTTGGCCAGGGGCGGGCGGGGGGAGACCCAGTACTTC. Protein product: CASSLARGGRGETQYF.

In its sample, this clonotype was seen many times. CDR3 sequence reads: CASSPRDRGNTIYF. The CDR3 nucleotides read TGTGCCAGCAGCCCCAGGGATAGAGGGAACACCATATATTTT. The V call is TRBV7-8, the J call TRBJ1-3, with TRBD1 as a possible D gene (5 bases). This CDR3 comprises 14 residues. Germline loops: CDR1 SGHVS, CDR2 FQNEAQ. Trimming took 5 bases from V and 7 from J, leaving 15 bases between them.

This clonotype was seen ten or more times. The genes are TRBV6-5 and TRBJ2-7; D gene ambiguous. Trimming removed 8 bases at V and 7 bases at J, with 18 bases between. The CDR3 is 13 amino acids. The germline CDR1 and CDR2 sequences are MNHEY and SVGAGI. The CDR3 DNA follows: TGTGCCAGCGTTTTGGCAGCCTCCGGAGAGCAGTACTTC. Translating gives CASVLAASGEQYF.

The CDR3 is CASSSTLGAETEAFF. The CDR3, as DNA: TGTGCCAGCAGCTCAACTTTGGGGGCTGAGACTGAAGCTTTCTTT. This rearrangement joins TRBV7-9 to TRBJ1-1; weak D call: TRBD1 (6 bases). Germline assignment: CDR1 SEHNR and CDR2 FQNEAQ (reference sequence). V lost 4 bases and J lost 5, with 17 bases in between. This CDR3 has 15 residues.

Details on this clonotype: The germline gene is not matched at one end of the junction; a read error may be the cause. V usage is TRBV5-1 and J usage is TRBJ1-5, with a tentative D call TRBD1 (5 bases). CDR3 length: 15 residues. Germline CDR1 reads SGHRS; CDR2 reads YFSETQ. This CDR3 reads CASSLATGTRRPQHF. CDR3 coding DNA: TGTGCCAGCAGCTTAGCCACCGGGACTCGGAGACCCCAGCATTTT.

The chain couples TRBV29-1 to TRBJ2-2; 8 nucleotides match TRBD2. Germline trimming cut 4 bases from V and 6 bases from J; bases unmatched to any gene: 4. Germline CDR1 reads SQVTM; CDR2 reads ANQGSEA. This CDR3 spans 13 amino acids. The DNA of the CDR3 is TGCAGCGTTGGGACTAGCTCGCCCGGGGAGCTGTTTTTT. This sequence encodes CSVGTSSPGELFF.

The chain is built from TRBV7-2 and TRBJ1-6; D is ambiguous. The CDR3 is 13 amino acids. Trimming removed 6 bases from V and 6 bases from J, with 9 bases in between. Germline assignment: CDR1 SGHTA and CDR2 FQGNSA. CDR3 in DNA: TGTGCCAGCAGACCTATGGGTAATTCACCCCTCCACTTT. It codes for CASRPMGNSPLHF.

About this clonotype itself: One end of the junction fails to match germline, which may point to a read error. The rearrangement joins TRBV5-1 to TRBJ2-5; 10 bases are a match to TRBD2. The germline gives CDR1 SGHRS, CDR2 YFSETQ. This CDR3 spans 16 amino acids. In DNA, the CDR3 is TGTGCCAGCAGCTTGATACTAGCGGGAATGGGGGAGACCCAGTACTTC. It is translated as CASSLILAGMGETQYF.

This clonotype was observed many times. V usage is TRBV2 and J usage is TRBJ1-5; D is uncertain. CDR3 size: 13 residues. The V gene's germline CDR1 is SNHLY and CDR2 FYNNEI. Trimming shortened V by 4 bases and J by 6 bases, and 10 bases separated the two germline ends. CDR3 DNA: TGTGCCAGCAGTGGCCCGTCGGTTCAGCCCCAGCATTTT. Its translation: CASSGPSVQPQHF.

In this sample, this clonotype turned up many times. V and J are TRBV7-2 and TRBJ2-7; either TRBD1 or TRBD2 may supply D (5 bases each). Looked up from germline, CDR1 is SGHTA and CDR2 is FQGNSA. The CDR3 loop spans 15 amino acids. Trimming removed 5 bases at V and 3 bases at J, with 17 bases between. CDR3 in DNA: TGTGCCAGCAGCGGGTGGGGGAGTGGAGGCTACGAGCAGTACTTC. This sequence encodes CASSGWGSGGYEQYF. Combining the CDR3 with reference TRBV7-2 and TRBJ2-7 gives the whole variable domain GAGVSQSPSNKVTEKGKDVELRCDPISGHTALYWYRQSLGQGLEFLIYFQGNSAPDKSGLPSDRFSAERTGGSVSTLTIQRTQQEDSAVYLCASSGWGSGGYEQYFGPGTRLTVT.

This clonotype showed up just a few times. J is TRBJ2-5 and V is TRBV6-5; D is possibly TRBD2 (5 bases). V was shortened by 3 bases and J by 5 bases, with 13 bases between the two germline ends. CDR1 is MNHEY, CDR2 SVGAGI, per germline. The CDR3 is 14 residues long. For the CDR3, the DNA is TGTGCCAGCAGTTATGCATTAGGCGGGGAGACCCAGTACTTC. This translates into CASSYALGGETQYF.

This clonotype came up a few times. In DNA, the CDR3 is TGTGCCAGCAGTTACTCAGAGACTTTGACCGGGGAGCTGTTTTTT. It is translated as CASSYSETLTGELFF. The genes are TRBV6-6 and TRBJ2-2; no clear D gene. The CDR3 totals 15 residues. Germline CDR1 is MNHNY and CDR2 is SVGAGI (reference sequence). V was clipped by 0 bases and J by 5 bases, with 10 bases between them.

This clonotype was recorded at least ten times. V usage is TRBV2 and J usage is TRBJ1-2, with unresolved D. Germline V gene lookup returns CDR1 SNHLY and CDR2 FYNNEI. The CDR3 extends over 13 amino acids. V was clipped by 4 bases and J by 8 bases, with 14 bases between them. Written as DNA, the CDR3 is TGTGCCAGCAGTGGGGAGGCCGGCGGGGGCTACACCTTC. It translates to CASSGEAGGGYTF.

This clonotype occurred a few times. The rearrangement links TRBV6-2 or TRBV6-3 to TRBJ2-5, with D possibly matching TRBD2 (7 bases). The germline CDR1 and CDR2 sequences are MNHEY and SVGEGT. Trimming took off 0 bases at V and 5 bases at J, with 13 bases between the two ends. This CDR3 contains 15 residues. CDR3 protein: CASSYSVAGAETQYF. For the CDR3, the DNA is TGTGCCAGCAGTTACTCCGTGGCGGGGGCCGAGACCCAGTACTTC.

Many counts were recorded for this clonotype. V is TRBV7-9 and J is TRBJ1-1; TRBD1 is a possible D gene (6 bases). The CDR3 runs 15 residues. Germline assignment: CDR1 SEHNR and CDR2 FQNEAQ (reference sequence). V lost 4 bases, J lost 4 bases, and 16 bases lay in between. CDR3 protein: CASSYNREVGTEAFF. The CDR3 bases are TGTGCCAGCAGCTACAACAGGGAGGTGGGCACTGAAGCTTTCTTT.

There are many counts of this clonotype. The chain uses TRBV20-1 and TRBJ2-7; tentatively, D is TRBD2 (7 bases). Trimming cost V 6 bases and J 6 bases, with 21 bases left between them. CDR1 and CDR2 (germline): DFQATT, SNEGSKA (reference sequence). This CDR3 contains 14 residues. The CDR3 here is CSAPVGGALSEQYF. CDR3 DNA sequence: TGCAGTGCCCCAGTTGGGGGGGCGCTCAGCGAGCAGTACTTC.

For this clonotype: The junction departs from germline at one end; a sequencing error may be responsible. The chain carries TRBV7-2 and TRBJ2-2; perhaps TRBD1 as D (5 bases). Germline lookup yields CDR1 SGHTA and CDR2 FQGNSA. The CDR3 is 15 residues long. The CDR3 loop is CVSSPQDTQTGELFF. The CDR3 DNA sequence: TGTGTCAGCAGCCCTCAGGACACTCAGACCGGGGAGCTGTTTTTT.

The genes are TRBV30 and TRBJ1-1; no clear D gene. The CDR3 runs to 11 residues. Trimming left V 6 bases short and J 8 bases short, with 13 bases between. In germline, CDR1 is GTSNPN, CDR2 SVGIG (reference sequence). The CDR3 DNA reads TGTGCCTGCAAATCCCGGGCCGAAGCTTTCTTT. Protein: CACKSRAEAFF.

The gene calls are TRBV5-1 and TRBJ2-7, with TRBD1 identical over 7 bases. In germline, CDR1 is SGHRS, CDR2 YFSETQ. The CDR3 consists of 16 residues. The J segment lost 2 bases and the V segment lost 4 bases, leaving 12 bases of the junction unmatched. The CDR3 nucleotides read TGCGCCAGCAGCCGCGGGTCGACAGGGCTGACCTACGAGCAGTACTTC. Translated: CASSRGSTGLTYEQYF.

With regard to this clonotype: This sequence may be a read error, since a much larger clone differs from it by one base. The limits of the CDR3 on the DNA are not certain, so only TCRdb's listed CDR3 is given. The chain joins TRBV19 to TRBJ1-2; the D call in the table, TRBD1, was not verified against the DNA. Germline assignment: CDR1 LNHDA and CDR2 SQIVND (reference sequence). Termini included, the CDR3 measures 13 amino acids. CDR3 amino acids: CATNRDTDYGCTF.

V is TRBV27 and J is TRBJ2-7, with 12 bases aligning to TRBD1. CDR3 length equals 15 residues. Per germline, CDR1 MNHEY and CDR2 SMNVEV (reference sequence). Trimming took 3 bases from V and 6 from J; bases not matched to a gene: 6. The CDR3: CASSFVGQGAFEQYF. The CDR3 coding sequence is TGTGCCAGCAGTTTTGTGGGACAGGGGGCTTTCGAGCAGTACTTC.

With respect to this clonotype: A much larger clone is a single base away; this may be a read error. The rearrangement joins TRBV20-1 to TRBJ2-7; D unresolved. Per germline, CDR1 DFQATT and CDR2 SNEGSKA (reference sequence). Trimming removed 0 bases from V and 7 bases from J, with 10 bases in between. This CDR3 is 12 amino acids long. The CDR3, as DNA: TGCAGTGCTAGAGATGAGCTCAAGGAGCAGTACTTC. Protein sequence: CSARDELKEQYF.